This TCR beta chain was recovered during a study of T cell responses to AZD1222 COVID-19 vaccine. For this clone: Its antigen is unknown.

Findings and caveats of the study: Breadth and depth of Spike-specific TCRs rose after two AZD1222 doses.

The repertoire was sequenced with immunoSEQ multiplex PCR; TCRdb's copy has only in-frame clones and lacks some. Counted here are 70,000 to 90,000 clones, roughly 90% occurring once; the ten biggest clones make up 2% to 3%. The receptor's source is an adult in good health. Sequenced here: peripheral blood, sampled on day 0 of AZD1222 vaccination.

The chain's CDR3 is CASSFGGDNEQYF. DNA of the CDR3: TGTGCCAGCAGCTTTGGGGGGGATAACGAGCAGTACTTC. This chain uses TRBV7-9 with TRBJ2-7; 7 bases line up with TRBD2. There are 13 residues in the CDR3. V was clipped by 3 bases and J by 5 bases; unmatched bases: 4. Germline loops: CDR1 SEHNR, CDR2 FQNEAQ (reference sequence).